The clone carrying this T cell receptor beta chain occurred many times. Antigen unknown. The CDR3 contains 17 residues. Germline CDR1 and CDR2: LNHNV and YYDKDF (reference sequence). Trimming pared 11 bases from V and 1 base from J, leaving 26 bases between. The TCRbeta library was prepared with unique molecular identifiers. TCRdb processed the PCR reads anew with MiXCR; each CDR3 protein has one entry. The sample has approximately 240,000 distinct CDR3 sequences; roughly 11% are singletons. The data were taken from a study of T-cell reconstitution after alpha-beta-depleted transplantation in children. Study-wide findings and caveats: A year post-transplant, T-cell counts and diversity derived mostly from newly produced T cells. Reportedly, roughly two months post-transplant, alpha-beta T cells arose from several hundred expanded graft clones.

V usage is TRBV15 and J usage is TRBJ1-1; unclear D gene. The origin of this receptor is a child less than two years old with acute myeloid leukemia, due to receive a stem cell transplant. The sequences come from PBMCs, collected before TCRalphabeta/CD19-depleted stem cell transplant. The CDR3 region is CAFHRRGGEYENTEAFF. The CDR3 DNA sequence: TGTGCCTTTCATAGGCGTGGAGGAGAATACGAGAACACTGAAGCTTTCTTT.